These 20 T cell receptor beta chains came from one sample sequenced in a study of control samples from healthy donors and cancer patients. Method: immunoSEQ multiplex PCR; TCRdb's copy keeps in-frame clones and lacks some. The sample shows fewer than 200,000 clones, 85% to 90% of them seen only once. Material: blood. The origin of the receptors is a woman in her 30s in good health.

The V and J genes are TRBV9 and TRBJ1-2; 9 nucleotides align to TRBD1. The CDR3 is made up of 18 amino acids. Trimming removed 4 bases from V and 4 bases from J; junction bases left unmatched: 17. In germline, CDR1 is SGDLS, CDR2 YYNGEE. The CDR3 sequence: CASSLKPDRGTGSYGYTF. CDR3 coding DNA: TGTGCCAGCAGCTTAAAACCCGACCGCGGGACAGGGTCCTATGGCTACACCTTC.

CDR3 amino acids: CASSGTNEKLFF. DNA for the CDR3: TGTGCCAGCAGTGGAACTAATGAAAAACTGTTTTTT. The V and J genes are TRBV27 and TRBJ1-4; no firm D call. Germline assignment: CDR1 MNHEY and CDR2 SMNVEV (reference sequence). The CDR3 is made up of 12 amino acids. With 5 bases removed from V and 1 base from J, the gap between germline ends came to 2 bases.

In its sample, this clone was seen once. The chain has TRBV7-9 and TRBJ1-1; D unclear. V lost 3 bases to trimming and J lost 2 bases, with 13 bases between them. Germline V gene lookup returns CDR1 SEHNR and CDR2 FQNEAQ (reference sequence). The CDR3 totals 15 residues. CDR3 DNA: TGTGCCAGCAGCTTCAGTCAGACTGCAAACACTGAAGCTTTCTTT. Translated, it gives CASSFSQTANTEAFF.

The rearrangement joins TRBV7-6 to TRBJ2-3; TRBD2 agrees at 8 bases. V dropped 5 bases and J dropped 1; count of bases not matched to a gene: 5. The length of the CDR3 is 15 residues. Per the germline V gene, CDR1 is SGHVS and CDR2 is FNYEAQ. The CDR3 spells CASSDRAGGTDTQYF. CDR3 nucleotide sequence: TGTGCCAGCAGCGACAGAGCGGGAGGCACAGATACGCAGTATTTT. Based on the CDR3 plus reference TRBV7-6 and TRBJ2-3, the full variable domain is GAGVSQSPRYKVTKRGQDVALRCDPISGHVSLYWYRQALGQGPEFLTYFNYEAQQDKSGLPNDRFSAERPEGSISTLTIQRTEQRDSAMYRCASSDRAGGTDTQYFGPGTRLTVL.

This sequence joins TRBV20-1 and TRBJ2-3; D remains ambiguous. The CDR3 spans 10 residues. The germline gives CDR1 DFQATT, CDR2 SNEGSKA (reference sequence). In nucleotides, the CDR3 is TGCAGCGTAAACACAGATACGCAGTATTTT. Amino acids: CSVNTDTQYF.

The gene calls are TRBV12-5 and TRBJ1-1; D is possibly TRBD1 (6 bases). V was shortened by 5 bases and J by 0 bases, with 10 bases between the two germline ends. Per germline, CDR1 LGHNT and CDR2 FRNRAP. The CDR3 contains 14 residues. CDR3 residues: CASGLGTLNTEAFF. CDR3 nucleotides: TGTGCTAGTGGTCTCGGGACATTGAACACTGAAGCTTTCTTT.

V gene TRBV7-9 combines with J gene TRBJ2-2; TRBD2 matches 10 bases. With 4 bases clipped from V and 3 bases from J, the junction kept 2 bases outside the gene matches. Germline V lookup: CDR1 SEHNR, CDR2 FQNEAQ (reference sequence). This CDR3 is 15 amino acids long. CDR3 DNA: TGTGCCAGCAGCTCGGGACTAGCGTACACCGGGGAGCTGTTTTTT. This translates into CASSSGLAYTGELFF.

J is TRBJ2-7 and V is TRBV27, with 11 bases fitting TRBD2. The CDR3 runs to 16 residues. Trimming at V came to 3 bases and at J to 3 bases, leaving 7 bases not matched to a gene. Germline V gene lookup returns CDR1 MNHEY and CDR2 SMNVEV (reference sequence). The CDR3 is CASSFFLAGGGYEQYF. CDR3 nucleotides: TGTGCCAGCAGTTTCTTCCTAGCGGGAGGAGGCTACGAGCAGTACTTC.

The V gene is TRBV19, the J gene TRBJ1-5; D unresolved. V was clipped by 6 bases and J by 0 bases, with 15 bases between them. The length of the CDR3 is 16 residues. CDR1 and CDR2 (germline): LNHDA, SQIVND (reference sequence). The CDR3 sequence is CASSILDPLSNQPQHF. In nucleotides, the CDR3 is TGTGCCAGTAGCATACTCGACCCCCTTAGCAATCAGCCCCAGCATTTT.

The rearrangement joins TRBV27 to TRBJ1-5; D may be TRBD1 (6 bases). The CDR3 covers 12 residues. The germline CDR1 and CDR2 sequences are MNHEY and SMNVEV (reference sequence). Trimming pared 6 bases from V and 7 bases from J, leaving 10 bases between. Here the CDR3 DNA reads TGTGCCAGCAGGAAGGGGGGCCAGCCCCAGCATTTT. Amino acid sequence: CASRKGGQPQHF.

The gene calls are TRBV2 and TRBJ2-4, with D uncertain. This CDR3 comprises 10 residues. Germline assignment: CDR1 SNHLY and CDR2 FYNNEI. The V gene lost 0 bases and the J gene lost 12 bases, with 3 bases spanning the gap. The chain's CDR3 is CASSEATQYF. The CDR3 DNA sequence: TGTGCCAGCAGTGAAGCGACTCAGTACTTC.

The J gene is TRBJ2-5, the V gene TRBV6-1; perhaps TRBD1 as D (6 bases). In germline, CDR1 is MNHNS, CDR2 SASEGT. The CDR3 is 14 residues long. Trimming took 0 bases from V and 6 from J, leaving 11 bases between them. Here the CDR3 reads CASSEAPTGQTQYF. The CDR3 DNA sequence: TGTGCCAGCAGTGAAGCGCCGACAGGACAGACCCAGTACTTC.

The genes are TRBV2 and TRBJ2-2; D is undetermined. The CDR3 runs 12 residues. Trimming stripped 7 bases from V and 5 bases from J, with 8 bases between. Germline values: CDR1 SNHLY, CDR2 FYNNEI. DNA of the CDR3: TGTGCCAGCAACGTGGGAACCGGGGAGCTGTTTTTT. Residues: CASNVGTGELFF.

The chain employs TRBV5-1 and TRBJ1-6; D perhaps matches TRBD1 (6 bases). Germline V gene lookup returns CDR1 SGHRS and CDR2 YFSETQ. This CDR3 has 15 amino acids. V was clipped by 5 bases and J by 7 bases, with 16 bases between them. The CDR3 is CASRWEVGANSPLHF. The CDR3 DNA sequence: TGCGCCAGCAGATGGGAGGTGGGGGCCAATTCACCCCTCCACTTT.

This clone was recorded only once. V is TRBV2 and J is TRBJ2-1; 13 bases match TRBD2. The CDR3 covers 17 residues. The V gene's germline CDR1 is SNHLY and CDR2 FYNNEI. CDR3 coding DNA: TGTGCAGGCAAGGAGACTAGCGGGAGGATGGCTTACAATGAGCAGTTCTTC. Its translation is CAGKETSGRMAYNEQFF.

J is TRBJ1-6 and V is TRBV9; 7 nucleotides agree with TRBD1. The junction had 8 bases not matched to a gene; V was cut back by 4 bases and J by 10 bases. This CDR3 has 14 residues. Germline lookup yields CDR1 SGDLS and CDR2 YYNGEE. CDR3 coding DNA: TGTGCCAGCAGCCCCCAGGGGGGGGACTCACCCCTCCACTTT. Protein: CASSPQGGDSPLHF.

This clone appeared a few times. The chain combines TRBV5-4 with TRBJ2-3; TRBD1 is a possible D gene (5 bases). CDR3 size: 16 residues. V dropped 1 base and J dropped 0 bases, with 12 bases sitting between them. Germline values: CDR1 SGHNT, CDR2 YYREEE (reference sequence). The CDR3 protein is CASSLYRSASTDTQYF. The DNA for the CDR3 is TGTGCCAGCAGCTTGTACAGGTCAGCTAGCACAGATACGCAGTATTTT. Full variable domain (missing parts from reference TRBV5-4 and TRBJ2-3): ETGVTQSPTHLIKTRGQQVTLRCSSQSGHNTVSWYQQALGQGPQFIFQYYREEENGRGNFPPRFSGLQFPNYSSELNVNALELDDSALYLCASSLYRSASTDTQYFGPGTRLTVL.

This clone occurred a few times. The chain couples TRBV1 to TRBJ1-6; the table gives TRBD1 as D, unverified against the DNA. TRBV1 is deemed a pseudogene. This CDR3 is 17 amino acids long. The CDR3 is CTSSQEGQGAYNSPLHF. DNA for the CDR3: TGCACCAGCAGCCAAGAAGGACAGGGCGCCTATAATTCACCCCTCCACTTT.

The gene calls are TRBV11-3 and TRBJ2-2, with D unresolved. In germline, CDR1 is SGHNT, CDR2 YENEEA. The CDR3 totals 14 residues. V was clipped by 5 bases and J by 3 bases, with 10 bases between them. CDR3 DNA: TGTGCCAGCAGCCCCCCAGAATACACCGGGGAGCTGTTTTTT. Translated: CASSPPEYTGELFF.

This CDR3 reads CASSPLGGTPGDEQFF. The DNA for the CDR3 is TGTGCCAGCAGTCCTCTGGGGGGGACCCCCGGGGATGAGCAGTTCTTC. The chain carries TRBV7-8 and TRBJ2-1; 7 bases are shared with TRBD2. This CDR3 is built from 16 residues. Germline-derived CDR1 and CDR2 are SGHVS and FQNEAQ. Losses at the gene ends were 6 bases for V and 8 bases for J; bases not matched to a gene: 16.